These 2 T cell receptor beta chains were all obtained from the same sample, sequenced in a study of radiotherapy plus CTLA-4 blockade in lung cancer. Data came from immunoSEQ multiplex PCR; TCRdb stores just in-frame clones and leaves some out. Of around 31,000 clones in the sample, approximately 78% were seen once. The specimen comprised peripheral blood, sampled from a patient treated with radiotherapy plus ipilimumab. All receptors come from a human donor with non-small cell lung cancer who had stable disease on radiotherapy plus ipilimumab.

The chain carries TRBV5-1 and TRBJ1-1, with 9 bases aligning to TRBD1. This CDR3 is 18 amino acids long. With 2 bases clipped from V and 0 bases from J, the junction kept 11 bases outside the gene matches. Looked up from germline, CDR1 is SGHRS and CDR2 is YFSETQ. CDR3 nucleotide sequence: TGCGCCAGCAGCTTCCCGGCACAGGGGGCTAAGATGAACACTGAAGCTTTCTTT. Translated, it gives CASSFPAQGAKMNTEAFF.

This clone came up once. The rearrangement links TRBV2 to TRBJ1-2; D is unresolved. From germline, CDR1 is SNHLY and CDR2 FYNNEI. Trimming removed 1 base at V and 4 bases at J, with 16 bases between. The CDR3 covers 16 residues. CDR3 loop: CASSEGARGGPYGYTF. The CDR3 DNA is TGTGCCAGCAGTGAAGGGGCCCGGGGAGGCCCCTATGGCTACACCTTC.